These T cell receptor beta chains were read from a single sample in a study of T cells in Graves' hyperthyroidism and ophthalmopathy. In TCRdb, the multiplex PCR reads were re-called with MiXCR into one record per CDR3 protein. This table has around 420,000 distinct CDR3 sequences, roughly an eighth appearing once. The specimen was blood. These receptors were taken from a young woman with Graves' hyperthyroidism. CDR3s include the opening cysteine and the closing phenylalanine or tryptophan. The order of the fields is D gene, V gene, J gene, clone size, CDR3 DNA, CDR3 protein. The D gene is left open where the match is weak. Clone size is given for some rows only: seen once, a few or many times, or a class if the clone is expanded.

.,TRBV9,TRBJ2-3,.,TGTGCCAGCAGCGTAGTCCAGGGCAGGGGAGATACGCAGTATTTT,CASSVVQGRGDTQYF
TRBD2,TRBV20-1,TRBJ2-7,few,TGCAGTGCTGACGGGACTAGCGGACGCTACGAGCAGTACTTC,CSADGTSGRYEQYF
TRBD1,TRBV19,TRBJ1-5,many,TGTGCCAGTAGTATACAGGGACAGGGGAGGCCTCAGCCCCAGCATTTT,CASSIQGQGRPQPQHF
TRBD1,TRBV27,TRBJ1-1,many,TGTGCCAGCAGTTTAAGGACAGGGTACACTGAAGCTTTCTTT,CASSLRTGYTEAFF
.,TRBV4-2,TRBJ2-1,.,TGTGCCAGCAGCCAAGCCAATGAGCAGTTCTTC,CASSQANEQFF
.,TRBV6-1,TRBJ2-7,.,TGTGCCAGCAGCCGAATCCTGGGAGTGGGGTACGAGCAGTACTTC,CASSRILGVGYEQYF
.,TRBV29-1,TRBJ2-3,many,TGCAGCGTTGAACCGAGGTTCACAGATACGCAGTATTTT,CSVEPRFTDTQYF
TRBD2,TRBV27,TRBJ2-1,many,TGTGCCAGCAGTTTACCCCTCGAGTTAGCGGGAGGGCCCACACCCGAGCAGTTCTTC,CASSLPLELAGGPTPEQFF
TRBD2,TRBV6-2/TRBV6-3,TRBJ2-3,.,TGTGCCAGCAGTTACTCCGCTTCGACTCCCTTAGCGGGAGGCCCTGGGGGAGATACGCAGTATTTT,CASSYSASTPLAGGPGGDTQYF
.,TRBV6-1,TRBJ2-3,.,TGTGCCAGCAGGACGGAAGGGGGGAGAAGCACAGATACGCAGTATTTT,CASRTEGGRSTDTQYF
.,TRBV6-5,TRBJ1-1,many,TGTGCCAGCAGTTACTCCCGACAAGCTTTCTTT,CASSYSRQAFF
.,TRBV2,TRBJ1-1,many,TGTGCCAGCAAAGCCACAGGGATGAACACTGAAGCTTTCTTT,CASKATGMNTEAFF
.,TRBV3-1,TRBJ1-4,many,TGTGCCAGCAGCCAAGACTGGGGTGAAAAACTGTTTTTT,CASSQDWGEKLFF
TRBD1,TRBV5-5,TRBJ1-1,many,TGTGCCAGCGCAAGAGGGACAGCGAACACTGAAGCTTTCTTT,CASARGTANTEAFF
.,TRBV5-1,TRBJ2-5,few,TGCGCCAGCAGCCCGGAGACAGGCGCATCTTTTTACTTC,CASSPETGASFYF
.,TRBV28,TRBJ1-2,many,TGTGCCAGCAGTTTAAGGGGACATGGTTGGGGCTACACCTTC,CASSLRGHGWGYTF
.,TRBV29-1,TRBJ2-7,many,TGCAGCGTTCGGGACCCGCTTTACGAGCAGTACTTC,CSVRDPLYEQYF
.,TRBV6-1,TRBJ1-1,many,TGTGCCAGCAGTTCCAGGACGGTGAACACTGAAGCTTTCTTT,CASSSRTVNTEAFF
.,TRBV15,TRBJ1-5,.,TGTGCCACCAGCAGAGATCTAGGGGCAGGGTGGAATCAGCCCCAGCATTTT,CATSRDLGAGWNQPQHF
.,TRBV5-4,TRBJ1-1,.,TGTGCCAGCAGCCAACCTCAGGGGTCCACTGAAGCTTTCTTT,CASSQPQGSTEAFF
TRBD1,TRBV20-1,TRBJ1-2,many,TGCAGTGCGGAGACAGGGAACTATGGCTACACCTTC,CSAETGNYGYTF
TRBD2,TRBV12-3/TRBV12-4,TRBJ2-7,many,TGTGCCAGCAGTTTAGGGGGACTAGCGGATTACGAGCAGTACTTC,CASSLGGLADYEQYF
.,TRBV6-1,TRBJ1-5,.,TGTGCCAGCAGGAGAGATAGCAATCAGCTCCAGCATTTT,CASRRDSNQLQHF
.,TRBV20-1,TRBJ1-1,many,TGCAGTGCTAGGGGACTGGGCACTGAAGCTTTCTTT,CSARGLGTEAFF
TRBD2,TRBV11-3,TRBJ2-1,many,TGTGCCAGCAGCTTTAGGTCCGGGCGGGAGAGGGGTGAGCAGTTCTTC,CASSFRSGRERGEQFF
TRBD1,TRBV6-1,TRBJ2-7,many,TGTGCCAGCAGTGGGGACAGAAGAGCCACCTACGAGCAGTACTTC,CASSGDRRATYEQYF
TRBD1,TRBV4-1,TRBJ1-2,.,TGCGCCAGCAGCCAAGACCGCGGCAGGGGGGAATATGGCTACACCTTC,CASSQDRGRGEYGYTF
.,TRBV4-1,TRBJ2-1,.,TGCGCCAGCAGCCAAGATGATTTGGGGGAGTCGAACTACAATGAGCAGTTCTTC,CASSQDDLGESNYNEQFF
TRBD1,TRBV14,TRBJ2-1,many,TGTGCCAGCAGCTTCTGGACAGGAGACAATGAGCAGTTCTTC,CASSFWTGDNEQFF
.,TRBV18,TRBJ2-3,many,TGTGCCAGCTCACCACTCCTAGCCACAGATACGCAGTATTTT,CASSPLLATDTQYF
TRBD2,TRBV6-2/TRBV6-3,TRBJ2-2,.,TGTGCCAGCCTTGGACTAGCGGGAGGCACCGGGGAGCTGTTTTTT,CASLGLAGGTGELFF
.,TRBV30,TRBJ2-3,few,TGTGCCTGGAGTGTGGGTTTTCCGGGAGAAGATACGCAGTATTTT,CAWSVGFPGEDTQYF
TRBD1,TRBV7-2,TRBJ1-2,many,TGTGCCAGCAGCTTCCAACAGGGGGCCTTGAGTGGCTACACCTTC,CASSFQQGALSGYTF
TRBD1,TRBV29-1,TRBJ1-2,.,TGCAGCGTTGGAGTAGGGGGCGACTATGGCTACACCTTC,CSVGVGGDYGYTF
.,TRBV18,TRBJ2-3,many,TGTGCCAGCTCACCACCGAATCGCCTAGCCGCGACAGATACGCAGTATTTT,CASSPPNRLAATDTQYF
TRBD1,TRBV27,TRBJ2-5,many,TGTGCCAGCAGTCTGCGACAGGGGCGGGGAGAGACCCAGTACTTC,CASSLRQGRGETQYF
.,TRBV6-1,TRBJ1-3,many,TGTGCCAGCAGTGAACTAGGGTCCGGAAACACCATATATTTT,CASSELGSGNTIYF
.,TRBV7-9,TRBJ1-4,.,TGTGCCAGCAGCTCGTTGGTCGAGGGGTGGGAGGAAAAACTGTTTTTT,CASSSLVEGWEEKLFF
.,TRBV16,TRBJ1-1,many,TGTGCCAGCAGCCAATCGAGGGGGAACACTGAAGCTTTCTTT,CASSQSRGNTEAFF
.,TRBV28,TRBJ2-1,many,TGTGCCAGCAGTTCTCAGGGGTCCTACAATGAGCAGTTCTTC,CASSSQGSYNEQFF
.,TRBV2,TRBJ2-7,.,TGTGCCCTGGGTGGGGGCCCCGACTCCTACGAGCAGTACTTC,CALGGGPDSYEQYF